This passage covers 30 T cell receptor beta chains from one sample sequenced in a study of breast tumors, draining lymph nodes, adjacent tissues. Breast cancer patients provided tissue from their axillary draining lymph nodes. TCRdb re-called the multiplex PCR reads through MiXCR, storing one row per CDR3 protein. Altogether approximately 150,000 distinct CDR3 sequences are present, less than 35% being singletons, with the ten largest covering around 2.3%. Sample: axillary lymph node tissue. The receptors were gathered from a female donor with breast cancer. Some clones in this sample may be carry-over from other donors' samples.

Ten or more counts support this clonotype. V and J are TRBV6-1 and TRBJ1-3; no reliable D call. Germline CDR1 reads MNHNS; CDR2 reads SASEGT. Deletions cut 5 bases from V and 0 bases from J, with 8 bases between. There are 14 residues in the CDR3. The CDR3 DNA is TGTGCCAGCAGTCAGATCCACTCTGGAAACACCATATATTTT. Translated: CASSQIHSGNTIYF.

This clonotype was seen a single time. The conserved final phenylalanine or tryptophan is absent from the CDR3, which likely points to a read error. The chain has TRBV28 and TRBJ2-2; 7 bases agree with TRBD2. The trim removed 2 bases at V and 0 bases at J, leaving 0 bases unmatched. Germline V lookup: CDR1 MDHEN, CDR2 SYDVKM. The CDR3 is 15 amino acids. The CDR3 region has the DNA TGTGCCAGCAGTTTACGGGGGGCGAACACCGGGGAGCTGTTTGTT. Its protein is CASSLRGANTGELFV.

At least ten counts were recorded for this clonotype. The rearrangement uses TRBV9 and TRBJ1-6, with no clear D. The CDR3 runs 13 residues. V lost 3 bases and J 7 bases, leaving 8 bases between the germline ends. Germline lookup yields CDR1 SGDLS and CDR2 YYNGEE. The CDR3 loop is CASSGQQNSPLHF. As DNA, the CDR3 is TGTGCCAGCAGCGGCCAACAGAATTCACCCCTCCACTTT.

This clonotype has a count of ten or more. This chain links TRBV7-2 with TRBJ2-6; 7 nucleotides match TRBD1. Germline V gene sequence: CDR1 SGHTA, CDR2 FQGNSA. The CDR3 is 17 amino acids. V trimming: 3 bases; J trimming: 2 bases; junction bases outside the gene matches: 7. In nucleotides, the CDR3 is TGTGCCAGCAGCTTCAGGGTGACAGGGACTGGGGCCAACGTCCTGACTTTC. Protein sequence: CASSFRVTGTGANVLTF.

The V gene is TRBV29-1, the J gene TRBJ1-1, with 7 bases fitting TRBD1. CDR3 length: 14 residues. Germline values: CDR1 SQVTM, CDR2 ANQGSEA. V trimming: 7 bases; J trimming: 7 bases; junction bases outside the gene matches: 15. The CDR3 loop is CSAETPVGQLEAFF. The CDR3, as DNA: TGCAGCGCCGAAACCCCAGTGGGACAGCTTGAAGCTTTCTTT.

In this sample, this clonotype turned up many times. In nucleotides, the CDR3 is TGTGCCAGCAGCTTAGACGGAGAAGGCACAGATACGCAGTATTTT. This translates into CASSLDGEGTDTQYF. This chain joins TRBV11-2 and TRBJ2-3; the D is unclear. Germline values: CDR1 SGHAT, CDR2 FQNNGV. V was shortened by 0 bases and J by 1 base, with 8 bases between the two germline ends. CDR3 size: 15 residues.

The sample holds a few counts of this clonotype. This may stem from a read error, because a much larger clone lies one nucleotide away. V and J are TRBV13 and TRBJ2-5, with D tentatively TRBD2 (5 bases). The V end was cut by 4 bases, the J end by 0 bases, with 9 bases between. Germline loops: CDR1 PRHDT, CDR2 FYEKMQ (reference sequence). This CDR3 has 14 residues. CDR3 sequence: CASSYPSYQETQYF. CDR3 DNA: TGTGCCAGCAGCTATCCTAGCTACCAAGAGACCCAGTACTTC.

The V call is TRBV12-3 or TRBV12-4, the J call TRBJ2-6, with D uncertain. The V and J ends lost 3 bases and 1 base respectively, with 7 bases between them. This CDR3 has 15 residues. DNA of the CDR3: TGTGCCAGCAGTTTGGGAATGTCTGGGGCCAACGTCCTGACTTTC. It translates to CASSLGMSGANVLTF.

The rearrangement uses TRBV30 and TRBJ1-5; D not certain. Trimming pared 3 bases from V and 4 bases from J, leaving 22 bases between. The CDR3 has 17 amino acids. Germline loops: CDR1 GTSNPN, CDR2 SVGIG (reference sequence). CDR3 loop: CAWSSSASRAINQPQHF. CDR3 sequence (DNA): TGTGCCTGGAGCTCGTCGGCGAGTCGAGCTATTAATCAGCCCCAGCATTTT.

This clonotype was seen repeatedly, ten times or more. The rearrangement links TRBV6-5 to TRBJ1-4; D not resolved. Germline lookup yields CDR1 MNHEY and CDR2 SVGAGI. There are 14 residues in the CDR3. V lost 2 bases to trimming and J lost 8 bases, with 12 bases between them. CDR3 in amino acids: CASSYRREIEKLFF. The CDR3 nucleotides are TGTGCCAGCAGTTACCGAAGGGAGATCGAAAAACTGTTTTTT.

This clonotype was found many times. This rearrangement joins TRBV6-1 to TRBJ2-1; TRBD2 agrees at 9 bases. CDR1 and CDR2 from the germline V gene are MNHNS and SASEGT. The V gene end was trimmed by 4 bases and the J gene end by 2 bases; junction bases not matched to a gene: 6. This CDR3 comprises 16 residues. CDR3 bases: TGTGCCAGCAGTGCGATGCGGGGGGGCGCCTACAATGAGCAGTTCTTC. This translates into CASSAMRGGAYNEQFF.

The J gene is TRBJ1-4, the V gene TRBV20-1, with a possible D match to TRBD1 (5 bases). There are 15 residues in the CDR3. Trimming took off 5 bases at V and 5 bases at J, with 18 bases between the two ends. Germline V gene sequence: CDR1 DFQATT, CDR2 SNEGSKA (reference sequence). The CDR3 is CSAPTSGAYNEKLFF. The CDR3 region has the DNA TGCAGTGCTCCGACTAGCGGGGCCTACAATGAAAAACTGTTTTTT.

Worth noting for this clonotype: This sequence may be a read error, since a much larger clone differs from it by one base. The J gene is TRBJ1-2, the V gene TRBV3-1; a weak D match, TRBD1 (5 bases). Looked up from germline, CDR1 is LGHDT and CDR2 is YNNKEL (reference sequence). V lost 4 bases and J lost 2, with 11 bases in between. This CDR3 contains 14 residues. CDR3 protein: CASSRGEPNYGYTF. The CDR3 nucleotides are TGTGCCAGCAGCCGAGGGGAACCGAACTATGGCTACACCTTC.

This clonotype was counted many times. The chain has TRBV4-3 and TRBJ2-5; perhaps TRBD1 as D (6 bases). This CDR3 is 15 amino acids long. From germline, CDR1 is LGHNA and CDR2 YSLEER. The V and J ends lost 4 bases and 5 bases respectively, with 17 bases between them. CDR3 residues: CASSLGWDNKETQYF. The CDR3 coding sequence is TGCGCCAGCAGCCTCGGGTGGGACAACAAGGAGACCCAGTACTTC.

For this clonotype: This may stem from a read error, because a much larger clone lies one nucleotide away. The CDR3 DNA follows: TGTGCCAGTTTACCCACAGGGGGCGTAAATTATGGCTACGCCTTC. Its protein is CASLPTGGVNYGYAF. The V call is TRBV19, the J call TRBJ1-2; 9 bases agree with TRBD1. The CDR3 spans 15 residues. The germline V gene encodes CDR1 LNHDA and CDR2 SQIVND (reference sequence).

This chain connects TRBV9 to TRBJ2-6; D assignment may be TRBD1 or TRBD2 (5 bases each). Between the trimmed V and J ends, which lost 4 bases and 0 bases, there was a span of 29 bases. Per germline, CDR1 SGDLS and CDR2 YYNGEE. The CDR3 spans 22 residues. The CDR3 sequence: CASSPRPSERGGFISGANVLTF. CDR3 DNA sequence: TGTGCCAGCAGCCCGAGACCCTCCGAGAGGGGTGGCTTCATCTCTGGGGCCAACGTCCTGACTTTC.

CDR3 in amino acids: CASSQGTNSYNEQFF. The CDR3 coding sequence is TGTGCCAGCAGCCAAGGGACTAACTCCTACAATGAGCAGTTCTTC. The chain employs TRBV3-1 and TRBJ2-1; D may be TRBD2 (6 bases). The germline gives CDR1 LGHDT, CDR2 YNNKEL (reference sequence). Between the trimmed V and J ends, which lost 1 base and 0 bases, there was a span of 7 bases. The CDR3 length is 15 residues.

In this sample, this clonotype turned up many times. CDR3 bases: TGTGCCAGCAGCTTAGTGTTAGGGGTCTTTGGCGGGGGGGCTGGCACAGATACGCAGTATTTT. Protein sequence: CASSLVLGVFGGGAGTDTQYF. The genes are TRBV7-2 and TRBJ2-3; 9 bases align to TRBD2. The CDR3 is 21 amino acids. V lost 1 base, J lost 1 base, and 18 bases stayed unmatched. CDR1 and CDR2 from the germline V gene are SGHTA and FQGNSA. The whole variable domain, remainder taken from reference TRBV7-2 and TRBJ2-3, is GAGVSQSPSNKVTEKGKDVELRCDPISGHTALYWYRQSLGQGLEFLIYFQGNSAPDKSGLPSDRFSAERTGGSVSTLTIQRTQQEDSAVYLCASSLVLGVFGGGAGTDTQYFGPGTRLTVL.

The chain links TRBV6-5 to TRBJ1-1; TRBD1 matches at 10 bases. There are 15 residues in the CDR3. Germline V gene data show CDR1 as MNHEY and CDR2 as SVGAGI. After removal of 6 bases from V and 4 bases from J, the junction contained 8 bases not matched to a gene. The DNA for the CDR3 is TGTGCCAGCAGCCTGTCCCGGGACAGGGGCACTGAAGCTTTCTTT. Amino acids: CASSLSRDRGTEAFF.

This clonotype has ten or more counts. The chain carries TRBV3-1 and TRBJ1-5, with D hard to call. V lost 0 bases, J lost 3 bases, and 9 bases lay in between. The CDR3 covers 15 residues. Germline V gene lookup returns CDR1 LGHDT and CDR2 YNNKEL (reference sequence). CDR3 nucleotide sequence: TGTGCCAGCAGCCAAGATCTAACGACCAATCAGCCCCAGCATTTT. It translates to CASSQDLTTNQPQHF.

The chain is built from TRBV20-1 and TRBJ1-4, with TRBD1 as a possible D gene (5 bases). The CDR3 spans 13 residues. Germline CDR1 reads DFQATT; CDR2 reads SNEGSKA (reference sequence). V gave up 6 bases and J gave up 7 bases, with 15 bases separating them. As DNA, the CDR3 is TGCAGTGCCCGTAGCGGGGGGACTGAAAAACTGTTTTTT. As protein: CSARSGGTEKLFF.

This clonotype was found many times. The chain couples TRBV6-2 or TRBV6-3 to TRBJ1-2; possibly TRBD1 for D (5 bases). Germline lookup yields CDR1 MNHEY and CDR2 SVGEGT. This CDR3 is 14 amino acids long. Trimming stripped 5 bases from V and 4 bases from J, with 14 bases between. In DNA, the CDR3 is TGTGCCAGCAGTCACGGGGCAGCAGCCTATGGCTACACCTTC. Amino acid sequence: CASSHGAAAYGYTF.

This clonotype was seen many times. This sequence joins TRBV19 and TRBJ1-3; D gene uncertain. CDR1 LNHDA and CDR2 SQIVND come from the germline V gene (reference sequence). The ends were cut back, 4 bases at V and 0 bases at J, with 16 bases in the middle. The CDR3 consists of 17 residues. The CDR3, as DNA: TGTGCCAGTAGTAGAGAGCCTCAAGGGATCTCTGGAAACACCATATATTTT. It translates to CASSREPQGISGNTIYF. Using reference TRBV19 and TRBJ1-3 for the parts outside the CDR3, the full variable domain is DGGITQSPKYLFRKEGQNVTLSCEQNLNHDAMYWYRQDPGQGLRLIYYSQIVNDFQKGDIAEGYSVSREKKESFPLTVTSAQKNPTAFYLCASSREPQGISGNTIYFGEGSWLTVV.

This clonotype was detected once. Relative to the germline gene, one junction end is altered; a read error may explain this. V is TRBV10-2 and J is TRBJ1-2; TRBD1 is a possible D gene (5 bases). Germline values: CDR1 WSHSY, CDR2 SAAADI. The CDR3 consists of 20 residues. The CDR3 bases are TGCGCCAGCAGTGACGGGCGGAAACGGGGCGGGTTTCGGTTTCCCGGCGGCTCCACCTTC. It translates to CASSDGRKRGGFRFPGGSTF.

This clonotype showed up many times. Given a much more abundant clone one base away, this may be a read error. The J gene is TRBJ1-6, the V gene TRBV20-1; D gene ambiguous. CDR1 DFQATT and CDR2 SNEGSKA come from the germline V gene (reference sequence). This CDR3 has 11 residues. The CDR3 region has the DNA TGCAGTGCTAGGGTCGATTCACCCCTCCCCTTT. This codes for CSARVDSPLPF.

This clonotype was seen at least ten times. The chain joins TRBV7-9 to TRBJ2-7, with D maybe TRBD1 (6 bases). Per germline, CDR1 SEHNR and CDR2 FQNEAQ (reference sequence). Trimming took 5 bases from V and 2 from J, leaving 10 bases between them. The length of the CDR3 is 13 residues. The CDR3 region is CASSTWGPYEQYF. Written as DNA, the CDR3 is TGTGCCAGCAGCACCTGGGGGCCCTACGAGCAGTACTTC.

The chain links TRBV5-1 to TRBJ2-5; the D call may be TRBD1 or TRBD2 (6 bases each). This CDR3 spans 15 amino acids. Germline CDR1 is SGHRS and CDR2 is YFSETQ. Trimming shortened V by 0 bases and J by 5 bases, and 14 bases separated the two germline ends. Written as DNA, the CDR3 is TGCGCCAGCAGCTTGGGCGGAGGGGGTGACGAGACCCAGTACTTC. Translation: CASSLGGGGDETQYF.

This chain links TRBV20-1 with TRBJ1-5; tentatively, D is TRBD1 (5 bases). The germline CDR1 and CDR2 sequences are DFQATT and SNEGSKA (reference sequence). This CDR3 spans 15 amino acids. V was pared by 5 bases and J by 14 bases, with 28 bases between. The CDR3 bases are TGCAGTGCTGTCAGGCCAATAGCGGGGGGGAACAATGAGCATTTT. It encodes CSAVRPIAGGNNEHF.

This clonotype was counted many times. The chain combines TRBV5-1 with TRBJ1-3; possibly TRBD1 for D (6 bases). This CDR3 comprises 14 residues. Germline V lookup: CDR1 SGHRS, CDR2 YFSETQ. V lost 3 bases, J lost 4 bases, and 11 bases lay in between. CDR3 coding DNA: TGCGCCAGCAGCTGGGACACCGGGGGAAACACCATATATTTT. Residues: CASSWDTGGNTIYF.

This clonotype was seen at least ten times. The V call is TRBV5-8, the J call TRBJ1-4; 7 nucleotides align to TRBD1. CDR1 and CDR2 from the germline V gene are SGHTS and YDEGEE. With V trimmed by 0 bases and J by 7 bases, 6 bases remained unmatched. This CDR3 is 15 amino acids long. The CDR3 loop is CASSLGGTEGEKLFF. DNA for the CDR3: TGTGCCAGCAGCTTGGGGGGGACAGAGGGTGAAAAACTGTTTTTT.